The present T cell receptor beta chain was sequenced within a study of regulatory T cells in long-lasting Graves disease. As to time point: newly diagnosed GD, antithyroid drugs for less than 3 months. Making the TCR library involved RNA that had been extracted from PBMCs. The authors built TCR beta libraries using iRepertoire HTBI primers and Arm-PCR of CDR3 regions. In TCRdb, the multiplex PCR reads were re-called with MiXCR into one record per CDR3 protein. The data show under 400,000 distinct CDR3 sequences, with around 17% seen just once and roughly 27% held by the top ten. The CDR3 length is 15 residues. Trimming took off 4 bases at V and 1 base at J, with 10 bases between the two ends. Per germline, CDR1 SGHDN and CDR2 FVKESK. Another study also made use of these data, one on T cells in Graves' hyperthyroidism and ophthalmopathy.

J is TRBJ2-2 and V is TRBV14, with D possibly being TRBD1 (6 bases). The clonotype comes from a man between 40 and 49 years old with Graves disease. The material sequenced was peripheral blood mononuclear cells (PBMCs), taken at new diagnosis, from a patient treated with antithyroid drugs. The CDR3 DNA sequence: TGTGCCAGCAGCCGGACAGCGGTGAACACCGGGGAGCTGTTTTTT. Encoded protein: CASSRTAVNTGELFF. Full variable domain (remainder filled in from reference TRBV14 and TRBJ2-2): EAGVTQFPSHSVIEKGQTVTLRCDPISGHDNLYWYRRVMGKEIKFLLHFVKESKQDESGMPNNRFLAERTGGTYSTLKVQPAELEDSGVYFCASSRTAVNTGELFFGEGSRLTVL.